The clone carrying this TCR beta chain was detected a few times. Antigen specificity is unknown. This record belongs to a study of T cell repertoires in cytomegalovirus infection. Study information: HLA-B-restricted CMV epitopes that are well studied, plus recently identified HLA-C-restricted ones, were used by the study. Study results and caveats: Identification of carriers of CMV plus the relevant HLA was performed using cumulative public TCR beta family frequency.

The CDR3 sequence is 15 residues long. The germline V and J ends were trimmed by 5 bases and 1 base, with 12 bases remaining between them. Germline CDR1 reads LNHDA; CDR2 reads SQIVND (reference sequence). TCRdb re-called the reads with MiXCR, one entry per CDR3 protein. The table shows approximately 730,000 distinct CDR3 sequences, with about 33% occurring only once. The sequence was obtained from a human donor in good health (CMV status not recorded). Some clones in this sample may be carry-over from other donors' samples. The material sequenced was cultured PBMCs, taken from culture after CMV antigen stimulation. The chain recombines TRBV19 with TRBJ1-5; D gene ambiguous. The CDR3 nucleotides are TGTGCCAGTAGTGCCGGAGGACCGAGCAATCAGCCCCAGCATTTT. Protein sequence: CASSAGGPSNQPQHF. The entire variable domain, with the rest obtained from reference TRBV19 and TRBJ1-5, is as follows: DGGITQSPKYLFRKEGQNVTLSCEQNLNHDAMYWYRQDPGQGLRLIYYSQIVNDFQKGDIAEGYSVSREKKESFPLTVTSAQKNPTAFYLCASSAGGPSNQPQHFGDGTRLSIL.